The text below deals with one TCR beta chain. The antigen remains undetermined. These data are taken from a study of cytomegalovirus exposure and HLA in healthy donors. Findings and caveats of the study: According to an earlier analysis, most TCR beta V segments yielded productive rearrangements about 90% or about 30% of the time.

In germline, CDR1 is SGHNT, CDR2 YYREEE (reference sequence). V was trimmed by 7 bases and J by 2 bases, leaving 10 bases between them. The CDR3 totals 14 residues. 13 Jbeta primers and 60 Vbeta primers were used for the PCR. In the authors' workflow: A later analysis counted approximately 80 million unique TCR beta chains, around 12 million shared. The table came from immunoSEQ multiplex PCR; TCRdb's copy has only in-frame clones and leaves some out. V and J calls and clone size come straight from that table; D and trimming were deduced from the DNA. In the table there are about 180,000 clones, roughly 78% of which are singletons.

The TCR was taken from a woman aged 45-65 years in good health and CMV-seropositive. The specimen was PBMCs. The chain recombines TRBV5-4 with TRBJ2-6; D unclear. The chain's CDR3 is CASATRTGANVLTF. Here the CDR3 DNA reads TGTGCCAGCGCAACACGAACTGGGGCCAACGTCCTGACTTTC. Using reference TRBV5-4 and TRBJ2-6 for the parts outside the CDR3, the full variable domain is ETGVTQSPTHLIKTRGQQVTLRCSSQSGHNTVSWYQQALGQGPQFIFQYYREEENGRGNFPPRFSGLQFPNYSSELNVNALELDDSALYLCASATRTGANVLTFGAGSRLTVL.